The 10 T cell receptor beta chains below come from one sample, sequenced in a study of graft-versus-host responses after intestinal transplantation. TCRdb's copy holds only in-frame clones and misses some; the assay was immunoSEQ multiplex PCR. The sample lists over 1,400 clones, under 95% occurring once. Sequenced material: PBMCs, taken 8 days after intestinal transplant. The receptors shown here come from a human patient who received an intestinal transplant, so some T cells may come from the graft donor.

The V call is TRBV29-1, the J call TRBJ2-5; no clear D gene. The CDR3 totals 13 residues. CDR1 is SQVTM, CDR2 ANQGSEA, per germline. Trimming took 5 bases from V and 5 from J, leaving 15 bases between them. DNA for the CDR3: TGCAGCGTTCCTAAGGGTGGGTTGGAGACCCAGTACTTC. As protein: CSVPKGGLETQYF.

The chain recombines TRBV19 with TRBJ2-5; possibly TRBD2 for D (6 bases). The CDR3 is 15 amino acids. The V gene's germline CDR1 is LNHDA and CDR2 SQIVND (reference sequence). The germline V and J ends were trimmed by 3 bases and 1 base, with 12 bases remaining between them. CDR3 nucleotides: TGTGCCAGTAGTATTGGGAGGCAAAGCCAAGAGACCCAGTACTTC. Encoded protein: CASSIGRQSQETQYF.

This chain joins TRBV5-4 and TRBJ1-5, with 10 bases fitting TRBD1. V lost 5 bases and J lost 7; bases outside the gene matches: 9. The CDR3 extends over 15 amino acids. Germline-derived CDR1 and CDR2 are SGHNT and YYREEE (reference sequence). The CDR3 bases are TGTGCCAGCAGTCCTGACAGGGGGCTCTGGCAGCCCCAGCATTTT. This codes for CASSPDRGLWQPQHF.

The chain joins TRBV6-4 to TRBJ1-1; 8 bases match TRBD1. V lost 6 bases to trimming and J lost 0 bases; unmatched junction nucleotides: 15. This CDR3 has 18 amino acids. Germline V gene lookup returns CDR1 MRHNA and CDR2 SNTAGT. CDR3 nucleotide sequence: TGTGCCAGCAGAGATTCGGACAGGGCCGACACCTTGAACACTGAAGCTTTCTTT. Protein: CASRDSDRADTLNTEAFF.

The chain recombines TRBV19 with TRBJ1-2; a possible D gene is TRBD1 (5 bases). Germline V gives CDR1 LNHDA, CDR2 SQIVND (reference sequence). The CDR3 runs to 16 residues. V dropped 5 bases and J dropped 1 base, with 17 bases sitting between them. Here the CDR3 reads CASSLGLFPINYGYTF. The CDR3 coding sequence is TGTGCCAGTAGTCTGGGACTGTTTCCGATTAACTATGGCTACACCTTC.

The chain joins TRBV7-8 to TRBJ2-7; possibly TRBD1 for D (5 bases). The CDR3 has 12 residues. V lost 5 bases and J 4 bases, leaving 9 bases between the germline ends. Germline V CDR1 and CDR2: SGHVS, FQNEAQ. CDR3 sequence (DNA): TGTGCCAGCAGCGGACACGAATACGAGCAGTACTTC. This sequence encodes CASSGHEYEQYF.

V usage is TRBV6-1 and J usage is TRBJ1-5; 9 positions match TRBD1. Germline loops: CDR1 MNHNS, CDR2 SASEGT. Trimming cost V 1 base and J 7 bases; bases outside gene matches: 5. The CDR3 spans 15 residues. CDR3 sequence reads: CASSEGQGGGQPQHF. DNA of the CDR3: TGTGCCAGCAGTGAAGGACAGGGGGGTGGGCAGCCCCAGCATTTT.

The J gene is TRBJ2-5, the V gene TRBV7-6, with 12 bases identical to TRBD2. V shed 5 bases and J 2 bases; nucleotides not matched to a gene: 12. This CDR3 has 18 amino acids. Germline loops: CDR1 SGHVS, CDR2 FNYEAQ. The chain's CDR3 is CASSPTYRGLAGQETQYF. CDR3 nucleotide sequence: TGTGCCAGCAGCCCTACTTACCGCGGACTAGCGGGGCAAGAGACCCAGTACTTC. The full variable domain, in which reference TRBV7-6 and TRBJ2-5 provide the parts outside the CDR3, is GAGVSQSPRYKVTKRGQDVALRCDPISGHVSLYWYRQALGQGPEFLTYFNYEAQQDKSGLPNDRFSAERPEGSISTLTIQRTEQRDSAMYRCASSPTYRGLAGQETQYFGPGTRLLVL.

The chain employs TRBV4-1 and TRBJ1-1, with 8 bases matching TRBD1. The CDR3 length is 14 residues. CDR1 and CDR2 from the germline V gene are MGHRA and YSYEKL. V dropped 4 bases and J dropped 5; count of bases not matched to a gene: 6. CDR3 region: CASSLVQGGTEAFF. DNA of the CDR3: TGCGCCAGCAGCCTAGTACAGGGGGGGACTGAAGCTTTCTTT.

The chain links TRBV4-1 to TRBJ2-7, with 9 bases that match TRBD2. Germline CDR1 and CDR2: MGHRA and YSYEKL. J lost 0 bases, V lost 4 bases, and 4 bases had no gene match. The CDR3 extends over 15 amino acids. The DNA of the CDR3 is TGCGCCAGCAGCCCGACTAGCGGCCTCTCCTACGAGCAGTACTTC. It translates to CASSPTSGLSYEQYF.